This TCR beta chain originates from a study of response to subunit inactivated influenza vaccine. Regarding the study as a whole: Authors suggested each seasonal flu vaccination may recruit only limited numbers of new T cells.

This CDR3 has 14 residues. The germline CDR1 and CDR2 sequences are MNHEY and SVGEGT. Trimming took off 2 bases at V and 13 bases at J, with 18 bases between the two ends. This clonotype was seen only a few times. Its antigen remains unidentified. TCRdb re-called the RT-PCR reads through MiXCR, storing one row per CDR3 protein. The table has about 650,000 distinct CDR3 sequences, less than 15% seen once; the top ten hold 7.6%. The chain links TRBV6-2 or TRBV6-3 to TRBJ2-1; a weak D match, TRBD2 (7 bases). The clonotype originates from a man in his fifties or sixties who received an inactivated influenza vaccine. The material was PBMCs from blood, obtained around 14 days before vaccination. CDR3 coding DNA: TGTGCCAGCAGTTACCCTGCGGGGGCGTCCGTCCAGTTCTTC. Protein sequence: CASSYPAGASVQFF.